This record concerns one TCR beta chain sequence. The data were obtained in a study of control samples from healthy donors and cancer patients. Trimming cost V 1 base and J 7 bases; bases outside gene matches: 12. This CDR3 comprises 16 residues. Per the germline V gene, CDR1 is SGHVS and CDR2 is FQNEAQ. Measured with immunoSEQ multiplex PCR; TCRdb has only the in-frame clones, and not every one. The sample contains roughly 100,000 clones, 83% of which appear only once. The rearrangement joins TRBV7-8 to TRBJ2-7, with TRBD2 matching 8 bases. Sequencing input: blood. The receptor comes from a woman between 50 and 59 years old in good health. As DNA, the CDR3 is TGTGCCAGCAGCTTAGTCCGAATAGCGGGATCACGGGAGCAGTACTTC. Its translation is CASSLVRIAGSREQYF. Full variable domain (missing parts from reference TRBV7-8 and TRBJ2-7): GAGVSQSPRYKVAKRGQDVALRCDPISGHVSLFWYQQALGQGPEFLTYFQNEAQLDKSGLPSDRFFAERPEGSVSTLKIQRTQQEDSAVYLCASSLVRIAGSREQYFGPGTRLTVT.